The 8 T cell receptor beta chains below come from one sample, sequenced in a study of regulatory T cells in long-lasting Graves disease. Time point of the sample: persistent/refractory GD, antithyroid drugs over 5 years with positive TRAb. PBMC-derived RNA was used for the TCR library. Building of the TCR beta libraries involved iRepertoire HTBI primers and Arm-PCR of CDR3 regions. From the multiplex PCR reads, TCRdb called clonotypes with MiXCR, one entry per CDR3 protein. Counted here are 650,000 to 700,000 distinct CDR3 sequences, around 32% occurring once; the ten biggest clones make up about 42%. The specimen was peripheral blood mononuclear cells (PBMCs), collected when the disease was refractory, from a patient treated with antithyroid drugs. The source of these receptors is a female donor with Graves disease.

The table lists this clonotype with a few counts. The rearrangement links TRBV11-1 to TRBJ2-7; D perhaps matches TRBD1 (5 bases). Germline V lookup: CDR1 SGHAT, CDR2 FQDESV (reference sequence). The V end lost 5 bases, the J end lost 4 bases, and 24 bases lay between the germline ends. The CDR3 spans 17 residues. The CDR3 sequence: CASSGTTLGAGIYEQYF. The CDR3 nucleotides are TGTGCCAGCAGCGGAACGACCCTAGGGGCAGGCATTTACGAGCAGTACTTC. Full variable domain (remainder filled in from reference TRBV11-1 and TRBJ2-7): EAEVAQSPRYKITEKSQAVAFWCDPISGHATLYWYRQILGQGPELLVQFQDESVVDDSQLPKDRFSAERLKGVDSTLKIQPAELGDSAMYLCASSGTTLGAGIYEQYFGPGTRLTVT.

This clonotype turned up a few times. The V gene is TRBV6-2 or TRBV6-3, the J gene TRBJ1-3, with a tentative D call TRBD1 (5 bases). V was cut by 0 bases and J by 3 bases, with 12 bases left in between. This CDR3 has 16 residues. In germline, CDR1 is MNHEY, CDR2 SVGEGT. CDR3 sequence: CASSYSKRGSGNTIYF. For the CDR3, the DNA is TGTGCCAGCAGTTACTCGAAAAGGGGCAGTGGAAACACCATATATTTT.

A few counts support this clonotype. This chain links TRBV12-3 or TRBV12-4 with TRBJ2-5; D not certain. The V gene lost 4 bases and the J gene lost 2 bases, with 14 bases spanning the gap. The CDR3 is made up of 15 amino acids. The DNA of the CDR3 is TGTGCCAGCAGTTCCCCTTCGATACGACAAGAGACCCAGTACTTC. It codes for CASSSPSIRQETQYF.

J is TRBJ2-3 and V is TRBV6-1; 9 bases are shared with TRBD2. V trimming: 6 bases; J trimming: 5 bases; junction bases outside the gene matches: 12. Looked up from germline, CDR1 is MNHNS and CDR2 is SASEGT. This CDR3 is built from 16 residues. CDR3 nucleotide sequence: TGTGCCAGCAGGAGGCGGGAGGCAGCGGGAGGAGATACGCAGTATTTT. The encoded protein is CASRRREAAGGDTQYF.

This clonotype was detected many times. The genes are TRBV3-1 and TRBJ2-7; D not certain. CDR1 and CDR2 from the germline V gene are LGHDT and YNNKEL (reference sequence). The CDR3 is 15 amino acids. V gave up 0 bases and J gave up 3 bases, with 12 bases separating them. CDR3 residues: CASSQEASGYYEQYF. CDR3 nucleotide sequence: TGTGCCAGCAGCCAAGAGGCGTCAGGCTACTACGAGCAGTACTTC.

This clonotype appeared a few times. The chain carries TRBV6-5 and TRBJ1-1; D unclear. Germline CDR1 reads MNHEY; CDR2 reads SVGAGI. The CDR3 contains 15 residues. Trimming removed 2 bases from V and 1 base from J, with 11 bases in between. DNA for the CDR3: TGTGCCAGCAGTTACAATGTACAGCCGAACACTGAAGCTTTCTTT. Translated: CASSYNVQPNTEAFF.

The chain joins TRBV19 to TRBJ1-1, with a weak D call TRBD1 (5 bases). V lost 6 bases, J lost 4 bases, and 12 bases lay in between. Germline V gene lookup returns CDR1 LNHDA and CDR2 SQIVND (reference sequence). The CDR3 has 13 residues. The DNA for the CDR3 is TGTGCCAGTAGCCAATGGGGGACCACTGAAGCTTTCTTT. Amino acids: CASSQWGTTEAFF.

J is TRBJ2-2 and V is TRBV5-1, with a weak D call TRBD1 (5 bases). CDR1 is SGHRS, CDR2 YFSETQ, per germline. The CDR3 totals 15 residues. V shed 4 bases and J shed 0 bases, with 10 bases lying between them. The CDR3 reads CASSGDRPNTGELFF. Written as DNA, the CDR3 is TGCGCCAGCAGCGGAGACAGACCGAACACCGGGGAGCTGTTTTTT.